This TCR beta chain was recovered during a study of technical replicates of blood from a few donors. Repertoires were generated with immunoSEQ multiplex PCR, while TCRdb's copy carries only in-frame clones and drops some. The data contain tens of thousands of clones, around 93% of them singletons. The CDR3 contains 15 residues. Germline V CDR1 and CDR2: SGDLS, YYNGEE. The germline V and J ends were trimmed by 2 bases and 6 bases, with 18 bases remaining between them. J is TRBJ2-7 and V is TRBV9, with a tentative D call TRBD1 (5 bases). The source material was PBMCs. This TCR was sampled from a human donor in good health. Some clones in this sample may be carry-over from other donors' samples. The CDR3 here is CASSVESSGYSEQYF. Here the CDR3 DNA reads TGTGCCAGCAGCGTCGAGTCGTCAGGGTATTCCGAGCAGTACTTC.